This T cell receptor beta chain was captured in a study of T cells in Graves' hyperthyroidism and ophthalmopathy. There were TCR beta CDR3 regions amplified from RNA transcripts. Primed by the HTBI set, a first-round RT-PCR was run on the TCR CDR3. TCRdb fed the multiplex PCR reads into MiXCR, producing one record per CDR3 protein. The profile shows fewer than 650,000 distinct CDR3 sequences, 40% to 50% of them singletons. For the diagnoses, clinical symptoms, serum thyroxine and TRAb, thyroid ultrasound and orbital computed tomography were used. The table lists this clonotype with many counts. Antigen specificity is unknown. With 4 bases clipped from V and 3 bases from J, the junction kept 4 bases outside the gene matches. The germline CDR1 and CDR2 sequences are SGHRS and YFSETQ. This CDR3 region has 13 residues. Study-wide findings and caveats: Ophthalmopathy prediction by the model preceded onset by a median approximately six months. Blood also held most thyroid clonotypes expanded beyond 0.001.

The V gene is TRBV5-1, the J gene TRBJ2-7; the match to TRBD1 covers 7 bases. The TCR originated in an adult woman with Graves' disease, either hyperthyroidism or ophthalmopathy (not recorded which). Sequenced: peripheral blood or thyroid tissue (not recorded which). CDR3 residues: CASSRDSYYEQYF. For the CDR3, the DNA is TGCGCCAGCAGCCGGGACAGCTACTACGAGCAGTACTTC.